This entry concerns a single T cell receptor (beta chain). What it recognizes is unknown. Trimming cost V 1 base and J 5 bases, with 11 bases left between them. The CDR3 contains 14 residues. Germline V gene data show CDR1 as SGHTA and CDR2 as FQGTGA. These data belong to a study of cytomegalovirus exposure and HLA in healthy donors. Study overall: A subsequent analysis stated that the roughly 120 validation repertoires were run on the same platform as the approximately 700 first-cohort repertoires.

Assay: immunoSEQ multiplex PCR; the TCRdb copy retains only in-frame clones and omits some. The sample has over 90,000 clones; around 96% are singletons. Study observations and caveats: Subsequent analysis of the 110 or so validation repertoires found a tendency for first-cohort TCR clusters to co-occur. Among TCR beta chains, those listed as cytomegalovirus-associated numbered about 160. The classifier, whose performance was assessed in both the original and validation cohorts, reportedly diagnosed cytomegalovirus status with high specificity and sensitivity.

The gene calls are TRBV7-3 and TRBJ2-5; tentatively, D is TRBD2 (6 bases). The clonotype comes from a woman under 30 in good health and CMV-seronegative. Source material: PBMCs. In nucleotides, the CDR3 is TGTGCCAGCAGCTTAAACGGGGGTCCCGAGACCCAGTACTTC. Its translation is CASSLNGGPETQYF. The full variable domain, rest sourced from reference TRBV7-3 and TRBJ2-5, is GAGVSQTPSNKVTEKGKYVELRCDPISGHTALYWYRQSLGQGPEFLIYFQGTGAADDSGLPNDRFFAVRPEGSVSTLKIQRTERGDSAVYLCASSLNGGPETQYFGPGTRLLVL.